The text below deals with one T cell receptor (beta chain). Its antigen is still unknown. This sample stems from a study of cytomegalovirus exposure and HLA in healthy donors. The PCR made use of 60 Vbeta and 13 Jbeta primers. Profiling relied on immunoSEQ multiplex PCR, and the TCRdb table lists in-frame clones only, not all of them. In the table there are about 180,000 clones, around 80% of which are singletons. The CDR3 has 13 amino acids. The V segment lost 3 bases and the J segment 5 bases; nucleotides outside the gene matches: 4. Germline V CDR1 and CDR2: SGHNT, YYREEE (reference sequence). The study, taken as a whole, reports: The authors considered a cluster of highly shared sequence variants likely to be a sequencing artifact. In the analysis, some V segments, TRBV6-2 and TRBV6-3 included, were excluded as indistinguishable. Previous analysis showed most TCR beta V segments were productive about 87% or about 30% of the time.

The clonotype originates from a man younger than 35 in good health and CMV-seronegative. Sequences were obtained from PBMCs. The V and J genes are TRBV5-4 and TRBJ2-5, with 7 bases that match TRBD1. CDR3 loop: CASSSYRGETQYF. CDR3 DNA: TGTGCCAGCAGCTCTTACAGGGGTGAGACCCAGTACTTC.